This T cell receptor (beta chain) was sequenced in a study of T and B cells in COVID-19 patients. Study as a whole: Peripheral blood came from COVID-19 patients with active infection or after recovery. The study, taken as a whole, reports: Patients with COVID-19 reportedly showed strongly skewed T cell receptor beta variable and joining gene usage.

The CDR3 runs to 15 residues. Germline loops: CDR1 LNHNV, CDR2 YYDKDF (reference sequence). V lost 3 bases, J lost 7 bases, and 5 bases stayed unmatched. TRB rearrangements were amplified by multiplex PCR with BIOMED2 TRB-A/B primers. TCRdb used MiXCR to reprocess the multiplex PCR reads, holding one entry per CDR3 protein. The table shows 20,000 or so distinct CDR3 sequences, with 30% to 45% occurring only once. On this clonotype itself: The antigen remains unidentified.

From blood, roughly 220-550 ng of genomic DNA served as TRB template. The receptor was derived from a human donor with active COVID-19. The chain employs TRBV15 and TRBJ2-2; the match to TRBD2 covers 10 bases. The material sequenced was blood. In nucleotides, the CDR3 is TGTGCCACCAGCAGGCCGGGACTAGCGTTCGGGGAGCTGTTTTTT. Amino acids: CATSRPGLAFGELFF.